The 17 T cell receptor beta chains below all came from one sample that was sequenced in a study of blood T cell repertoires in COVID-19. Assay: immunoSEQ multiplex PCR; the TCRdb copy retains only in-frame clones and omits some. The sample shows 170,000 or so clones, 75% to 90% of them seen only once. Sequencing was done on a sample of PBMCs or T cells enriched from blood (not recorded which). Receptors originate from a man aged 40-49 years who had recovered from COVID-19.

This clone was observed a single time. The rearrangement uses TRBV24-1 and TRBJ2-1; TRBD2 matches at 9 bases. Germline CDR1 and CDR2: KGHDR and SFDVKD. J gave up 9 bases and V 11 bases, and 7 bases lay outside the gene matches. This CDR3 contains 12 residues. CDR3 residues: CASSPSGAEQFF. The CDR3 DNA follows: TGTGCCAGCTCCCCTAGCGGGGCTGAGCAGTTCTTC.

The chain recombines TRBV24-1 with TRBJ2-2; D call uncertain. V was trimmed by 4 bases and J by 1 base, leaving 9 bases between them. The CDR3 extends over 15 amino acids. CDR1 KGHDR and CDR2 SFDVKD come from the germline V gene. The CDR3 sequence is CATSENSQNTGELFF. CDR3 nucleotides: TGTGCCACCAGTGAAAACAGTCAGAACACCGGGGAGCTGTTTTTT.

The chain uses TRBV5-6 and TRBJ1-1; tentatively, D is TRBD1 (5 bases). V gave up 3 bases and J gave up 11 bases, with 14 bases separating them. Germline CDR1 SGHDT, CDR2 YYEEEE. The CDR3 runs to 12 residues. CDR3 sequence (DNA): TGTGCCAGCAGCTGGGGCGGGGTTCAGGCTTTCTTT. Translated: CASSWGGVQAFF.

This clone has a single count. The gene calls are TRBV28 and TRBJ2-5, with 7 bases that match TRBD1. CDR1 MDHEN and CDR2 SYDVKM come from the germline V gene. This CDR3 spans 13 amino acids. V trimming: 5 bases; J trimming: 9 bases; junction bases outside the gene matches: 9. CDR3 sequence: CASSTDRSYAQYF. CDR3 DNA: TGTGCCAGCAGTACGGACAGGTCTTATGCCCAGTACTTC. Supplemented by reference TRBV28 and TRBJ2-5, the full variable domain reads DVKVTQSSRYLVKRTGEKVFLECVQDMDHENMFWYRQDPGLGLRLIYFSYDVKMKEKGDIPEGYSVSREKKERFSLILESASTNQTSMYLCASSTDRSYAQYFGPGTRLLVL.

V usage is TRBV24-1 and J usage is TRBJ1-5; D is unresolved. This CDR3 has 15 residues. Germline V gene lookup returns CDR1 KGHDR and CDR2 SFDVKD. Trimming stripped 4 bases from V and 7 bases from J, with 16 bases between. CDR3 nucleotide sequence: TGTGCCACCAGTGAGGAGAGGGTGAGGATACAGCCCCAGCATTTT. This sequence encodes CATSEERVRIQPQHF.

V is TRBV30 and J is TRBJ1-3; 9 bases align to TRBD1. Germline V gene lookup returns CDR1 GTSNPN and CDR2 SVGIG (reference sequence). J lost 4 bases, V lost 5 bases, and 9 bases had no gene match. This CDR3 is built from 15 residues. The CDR3 here is CAWDTGGWRGNTIYF. CDR3 bases: TGTGCCTGGGATACAGGGGGCTGGCGCGGAAACACCATATATTTT.

This clone was detected only once. The DNA for the CDR3 is TGTGCCAGCAGCCCCCCGGGTGGAATCACAGATACGCAGTATTTT. This gives the protein CASSPPGGITDTQYF. The chain joins TRBV7-9 to TRBJ2-3; no definite D call. The CDR3 is 15 amino acids. Germline CDR1 is SEHNR and CDR2 is FQNEAQ (reference sequence). The V end lost 5 bases, the J end lost 2 bases, and 14 bases lay between the germline ends.

This chain joins TRBV28 and TRBJ1-5; perhaps TRBD1 as D (5 bases). The germline V gene encodes CDR1 MDHEN and CDR2 SYDVKM. There are 15 residues in the CDR3. V lost 6 bases to trimming and J lost 3 bases, with 15 bases between them. The CDR3 loop is CASSTAGVYNQPQHF. The CDR3 DNA follows: TGTGCCAGCAGCACCGCGGGGGTCTACAATCAGCCCCAGCATTTT.

This clone was detected only once. In the same sample, other DNA sequences code for this CDR3. The genes are TRBV3-1 (or the pseudogene TRBV3-2) and TRBJ2-1; 7 nucleotides line up with TRBD2. The CDR3 is 13 residues long. CDR1 is LGHDT, CDR2 YNNKEL, per germline (reference sequence). With 3 bases clipped from V and 4 bases from J, the junction kept 0 bases outside the gene matches. The CDR3 protein is CASSQGLYNEQFF. For the CDR3, the DNA is TGTGCCAGCAGCCAGGGACTATACAATGAGCAGTTCTTC.

The chain recombines TRBV5-6 with TRBJ1-5, with 11 bases aligning to TRBD1. The CDR3 consists of 15 residues. V gave up 2 bases and J gave up 5 bases; unmatched junction bases: 3. Germline lookup yields CDR1 SGHDT and CDR2 YYEEEE. The CDR3 sequence: CASSLMGQGDQPQHF. CDR3 sequence (DNA): TGTGCCAGCAGCTTAATGGGACAGGGGGATCAGCCCCAGCATTTT.

This chain uses TRBV28 with TRBJ1-1, with D perhaps matching TRBD1 (5 bases). Germline assignment: CDR1 MDHEN and CDR2 SYDVKM. This CDR3 contains 12 residues. V was clipped by 5 bases and J by 3 bases, with 7 bases between them. The CDR3 loop reads CASSDRYTEAFF. The CDR3 coding sequence is TGTGCCAGCAGTGACAGATACACTGAAGCTTTCTTT.

The chain recombines TRBV6-5 with TRBJ2-2; tentatively, D is TRBD2 (6 bases). Trimming cost V 0 bases and J 4 bases, with 12 bases left between them. This CDR3 is 16 amino acids long. CDR1 MNHEY and CDR2 SVGAGI come from the germline V gene. The CDR3 sequence is CASSYSAGHPTGELFF. In DNA form, the CDR3 reads TGTGCCAGCAGTTACTCGGCGGGGCACCCCACCGGGGAGCTGTTTTTT.

This clone was recorded once. The gene calls are TRBV9 and TRBJ2-1, with D unresolved. The ends were cut back, 2 bases at V and 0 bases at J, with 15 bases in the middle. The CDR3 consists of 17 residues. Germline V gives CDR1 SGDLS, CDR2 YYNGEE. This CDR3 is CASSVSKSLSSYNEQFF. Written as DNA, the CDR3 is TGTGCCAGCAGCGTGAGCAAAAGTCTTAGCTCCTACAATGAGCAGTTCTTC.

The V gene is TRBV19, the J gene TRBJ1-2, with TRBD1 identical over 7 bases. Per germline, CDR1 LNHDA and CDR2 SQIVND (reference sequence). The CDR3 length is 16 residues. V dropped 6 bases and J dropped 8; count of bases not matched to a gene: 18. This CDR3 is CASRKFGLRGTSGYTF. The CDR3 nucleotides read TGTGCCAGTAGGAAATTCGGCCTCAGGGGGACGTCCGGCTACACCTTC. Complete variable domain (other parts from reference TRBV19 and TRBJ1-2): DGGITQSPKYLFRKEGQNVTLSCEQNLNHDAMYWYRQDPGQGLRLIYYSQIVNDFQKGDIAEGYSVSREKKESFPLTVTSAQKNPTAFYLCASRKFGLRGTSGYTFGSGTRLTVV.

The rearrangement links TRBV5-5 to TRBJ2-2; no reliable D call. CDR1 and CDR2 (germline): SGHKS, YYEKEE (reference sequence). The CDR3 covers 14 residues. V lost 1 base to trimming and J lost 1 base, with 5 bases between them. The CDR3 is CASSLILNTGELFF. Written as DNA, the CDR3 is TGTGCCAGCAGCTTGATCTTGAACACCGGGGAGCTGTTTTTT.

The chain carries TRBV2 and TRBJ2-2, with 9 positions matching TRBD1. Germline V gene lookup returns CDR1 SNHLY and CDR2 FYNNEI. The trim removed 8 bases at V and 2 bases at J, leaving 6 bases unmatched. This CDR3 is 15 amino acids long. This CDR3 is CASSNRGRNTGELFF. The CDR3 DNA reads as TGTGCCAGCTCTAACAGGGGGCGCAACACCGGGGAGCTGTTTTTT.

The chain links TRBV4-2 to TRBJ2-5; 13 nucleotides agree with TRBD2. After removal of 3 bases from V and 5 bases from J, the junction contained 6 bases not matched to a gene. Germline V gene sequence: CDR1 LGHNA, CDR2 YNFKEQ. This CDR3 comprises 16 residues. CDR3 in DNA: TGTGCCAGCAGCCAGGGGACTAGCGGGGTAGGCGAGACCCAGTACTTC. Its protein is CASSQGTSGVGETQYF.